The 24 T cell receptor beta chains given below trace back to one sample, sequenced in a study of T cell changes during pregnancy in multiple sclerosis. Libraries were prepared by immunoSEQ multiplex PCR; TCRdb keeps only in-frame clonotypes and omits some of them. Among some 52,000 clones listed, around 94% were seen once. The input for sequencing was CD4+ T cells from peripheral blood mononuclear cells, taken in the third trimester of pregnancy. The origin of the receptors is a female donor with multiple sclerosis, enrolled in a pregnancy study.

The chain is built from TRBV2 and TRBJ1-1, with D possibly TRBD1 on 6 matching bases. This CDR3 spans 17 amino acids. Germline V gene lookup returns CDR1 SNHLY and CDR2 FYNNEI. V gave up 2 bases and J gave up 0 bases, with 16 bases separating them. The CDR3 region is CASSERGRASMNTEAFF. The DNA for the CDR3 is TGTGCCAGCAGTGAAAGGGGGAGAGCGTCCATGAACACTGAAGCTTTCTTT.

This chain connects TRBV28 to TRBJ1-2, with 8 bases aligning to TRBD1. This CDR3 contains 15 residues. Per the germline V gene, CDR1 is MDHEN and CDR2 is SYDVKM. J lost 7 bases, V lost 6 bases, and 13 bases had no gene match. The CDR3 DNA reads TGTGCCAGCAGCCCATCCGGACAGGGAGAATTTGGCTACACCTTC. Protein product: CASSPSGQGEFGYTF.

This chain connects TRBV5-6 to TRBJ1-3; D call uncertain. V lost 0 bases and J lost 2, with 6 bases in between. The CDR3 consists of 14 residues. Germline values: CDR1 SGHDT, CDR2 YYEEEE. CDR3 bases: TGTGCCAGCAGCTTGGTATCTGCTGGAAACACCATATATTTT. Residues: CASSLVSAGNTIYF.

This chain links TRBV28 with TRBJ2-7; 9 nucleotides agree with TRBD1. Germline V gene lookup returns CDR1 MDHEN and CDR2 SYDVKM. The CDR3 totals 14 residues. V dropped 6 bases and J dropped 5; count of bases not matched to a gene: 8. This chain's CDR3 is CASRAQGAGNEQYF. Here the CDR3 DNA reads TGTGCCAGCAGGGCACAGGGGGCTGGCAACGAGCAGTACTTC.

The gene calls are TRBV19 and TRBJ1-1; 7 bases fit TRBD1. CDR3 length equals 13 residues. The junction had 0 bases not matched to a gene; V was cut back by 5 bases and J by 0 bases. From germline, CDR1 is LNHDA and CDR2 SQIVND (reference sequence). This CDR3 is CASSGTVNTEAFF. CDR3 nucleotides: TGTGCCAGTAGTGGGACAGTGAACACTGAAGCTTTCTTT. Filled out from reference TRBV19 and TRBJ1-1, the complete variable domain reads DGGITQSPKYLFRKEGQNVTLSCEQNLNHDAMYWYRQDPGQGLRLIYYSQIVNDFQKGDIAEGYSVSREKKESFPLTVTSAQKNPTAFYLCASSGTVNTEAFFGQGTRLTVV.

This chain connects TRBV6-1 to TRBJ1-3; no reliable D call. The germline gives CDR1 MNHNS, CDR2 SASEGT. This CDR3 has 15 amino acids. V shed 2 bases and J shed 2 bases, with 10 bases lying between them. CDR3 region: CASSESPTAGNTIYF. The CDR3 bases are TGTGCCAGCAGTGAAAGCCCTACCGCTGGAAACACCATATATTTT.

The chain combines TRBV7-3 with TRBJ2-3, with TRBD2 identical over 9 bases. The V segment lost 2 bases and the J segment 4 bases; nucleotides outside the gene matches: 4. The CDR3 runs 15 residues. Germline CDR1 SGHTA, CDR2 FQGTGA. CDR3 sequence (DNA): TGTGCCAGCAGCTTACTGGGACTAGCACCAGATACGCAGTATTTT. Protein: CASSLLGLAPDTQYF. Based on the CDR3 plus reference TRBV7-3 and TRBJ2-3, the full variable domain is GAGVSQTPSNKVTEKGKYVELRCDPISGHTALYWYRQSLGQGPEFLIYFQGTGAADDSGLPNDRFFAVRPEGSVSTLKIQRTERGDSAVYLCASSLLGLAPDTQYFGPGTRLTVL.

J is TRBJ2-1 and V is TRBV5-8; TRBD1 matches at 9 bases. The CDR3 contains 17 residues. Germline loops: CDR1 SGHTS, CDR2 YDEGEE. The V segment lost 0 bases and the J segment 0 bases; nucleotides outside the gene matches: 4. This CDR3 is CASSLGWTGASYNEQFF. In DNA, the CDR3 is TGTGCCAGCAGCTTGGGATGGACAGGGGCCTCCTACAATGAGCAGTTCTTC.

This clone was detected a few times. The chain has TRBV11-2 and TRBJ2-7, with D tentatively TRBD2 (7 bases). Germline loops: CDR1 SGHAT, CDR2 FQNNGV. The CDR3 sequence is 15 residues long. V lost 3 bases and J lost 1, with 13 bases in between. Here the CDR3 reads CASSLGGGPSYEQYF. As DNA, the CDR3 is TGTGCCAGCAGCTTGGGCGGGGGCCCTTCCTACGAGCAGTACTTC.

The CDR3 region is CASSLVVGNYGYTF. The CDR3 nucleotides read TGTGCCAGCAGCTTAGTTGTCGGTAACTATGGCTACACCTTC. This chain joins TRBV7-2 and TRBJ1-2, with unresolved D. V was pared by 1 base and J by 1 base, with 7 bases between. The CDR3 has 14 amino acids. Germline V lookup: CDR1 SGHTA, CDR2 FQGNSA.

The V call is TRBV7-9, the J call TRBJ2-2; 8 nucleotides match TRBD2. This CDR3 comprises 13 residues. After removal of 3 bases from V and 6 bases from J, the junction contained 0 bases not matched to a gene. Germline V CDR1 and CDR2: SEHNR, FQNEAQ (reference sequence). The CDR3 protein is CASSFSGAGELFF. The CDR3 DNA reads TGTGCCAGCAGCTTTAGCGGGGCCGGGGAGCTGTTTTTT.

The chain has TRBV28 and TRBJ2-1, with TRBD2 identical over 8 bases. Germline V gene data show CDR1 as MDHEN and CDR2 as SYDVKM. The CDR3 totals 17 residues. V lost 3 bases, J lost 7 bases, and 14 bases stayed unmatched. CDR3 DNA sequence: TGTGCCAGCAGTTTGGGCTCGGGTAGCGGGAAGATAAATGAGCAGTTCTTC. This sequence encodes CASSLGSGSGKINEQFF.

The genes are TRBV19 and TRBJ1-4; 10 nucleotides agree with TRBD1. The CDR3 consists of 13 residues. V was pared by 7 bases and J by 5 bases, with 1 base of the junction left unmatched. CDR1 and CDR2 from the germline V gene are LNHDA and SQIVND (reference sequence). The CDR3 sequence: CASTTGGNEKLFF. CDR3 DNA sequence: TGTGCCAGTACGACAGGGGGCAATGAAAAACTGTTTTTT.

Written as DNA, the CDR3 is TGCGCCAGCAGCTTGCCCGATCAGGGGAACACCATATATTTT. Its protein is CASSLPDQGNTIYF. The V gene is TRBV5-1, the J gene TRBJ1-3, with D perhaps TRBD1 (6 bases). From germline, CDR1 is SGHRS and CDR2 YFSETQ. The ends were cut back, 1 base at V and 7 bases at J, with 12 bases in the middle. The CDR3 runs 14 residues.

This chain links TRBV28 with TRBJ2-7; a weak D match, TRBD1 (5 bases). The ends were cut back, 6 bases at V and 8 bases at J, with 14 bases in the middle. The CDR3 spans 12 residues. Germline V gives CDR1 MDHEN, CDR2 SYDVKM. The CDR3 sequence: CASRGRGIKQYF. CDR3 DNA sequence: TGTGCCAGCAGAGGTAGGGGCATCAAGCAGTACTTC.

The chain couples TRBV9 to TRBJ1-3; D is ambiguous. The CDR3 runs to 15 residues. Germline-derived CDR1 and CDR2 are SGDLS and YYNGEE. With 0 bases removed from V and 0 bases from J, the gap between germline ends came to 7 bases. Here the CDR3 reads CASSVGVVSGNTIYF. CDR3 nucleotide sequence: TGTGCCAGCAGCGTAGGAGTCGTCTCTGGAAACACCATATATTTT.

The chain uses TRBV2 and TRBJ1-4; 7 nucleotides line up with TRBD1. This CDR3 region has 13 residues. Germline assignment: CDR1 SNHLY and CDR2 FYNNEI. Trimming at V came to 5 bases and at J to 8 bases, leaving 5 bases not matched to a gene. The CDR3 bases are TGTGCCAGCAGTTCCTGGGACAGCGAAAAACTGTTTTTT. Amino acids: CASSSWDSEKLFF.

The V gene is TRBV2, the J gene TRBJ2-3, with 9 bases matching TRBD2. This CDR3 is 15 amino acids long. CDR1 is SNHLY, CDR2 FYNNEI, per germline. V shed 3 bases, J shed 5 bases, and the junction held 6 bases outside the gene matches. In DNA, the CDR3 is TGTGCCAGCAGTGATGGTGTAGCGGGAGAAGATACGCAGTATTTT. This sequence encodes CASSDGVAGEDTQYF.

The V and J genes are TRBV30 and TRBJ1-1; possibly TRBD1 for D (6 bases). The CDR3 is made up of 14 amino acids. The germline gives CDR1 GTSNPN, CDR2 SVGIG (reference sequence). The ends were cut back, 0 bases at V and 4 bases at J, with 12 bases in the middle. The DNA of the CDR3 is TGTGCCTGGAGTGTACCCCAGGGGCGCACTGAAGCTTTCTTT. It encodes CAWSVPQGRTEAFF.

The V call is TRBV11-3, the J call TRBJ2-1, with 16 positions matching TRBD2. CDR3 size: 16 residues. Germline V gives CDR1 SGHNT, CDR2 YENEEA. With 2 bases clipped from V and 8 bases from J, the junction kept 3 bases outside the gene matches. The CDR3 DNA reads as TGTGCCAGCAGCTTATCAGGGACTAGCGGGAGGGATGAGCAGTTCTTC. Protein: CASSLSGTSGRDEQFF.

This clone has more than one count but fewer than ten. The chain combines TRBV30 with TRBJ1-5; TRBD1 agrees at 7 bases. V shed 3 bases, J shed 3 bases, and the junction held 8 bases outside the gene matches. The CDR3 contains 15 residues. Germline CDR1 reads GTSNPN; CDR2 reads SVGIG (reference sequence). The CDR3 DNA reads TGTGCCTGGAGCATCCCTCAGGGGGACAATCAGCCCCAGCATTTT. Its protein is CAWSIPQGDNQPQHF. The variable domain in full, with the rest retrieved from reference TRBV30 and TRBJ1-5, is SQTIHQWPATLVQPVGSPLSLECTVEGTSNPNLYWYRQAAGRGLQLLFYSVGIGQISSEVPQNLSASRPQDRQFILSSKKLLLSDSGFYLCAWSIPQGDNQPQHFGDGTRLSIL.

In DNA, the CDR3 is TGTGCCAGCAGTTACACCCTTGGACAGGAAAACATTCAGTACTTC. Translating it yields CASSYTLGQENIQYF. The rearrangement links TRBV6-5 to TRBJ2-4; 7 bases are shared with TRBD1. CDR1 is MNHEY, CDR2 SVGAGI, per germline. V lost 2 bases to trimming and J lost 5 bases; unmatched junction nucleotides: 6. The CDR3 consists of 15 residues.

Concerning this clone itself: A read error may produce the germline difference seen at one junction end. V is TRBV27 and J is TRBJ2-3, with 7 bases fitting TRBD2. The CDR3 sequence is 16 residues long. Per the germline V gene, CDR1 is MNHEY and CDR2 is SMNVEV (reference sequence). This CDR3 reads CAGSFTTGGNTDTQYF. The CDR3, as DNA: TGTGCCGGCAGTTTCACGACGGGGGGTAACACAGATACGCAGTATTTT.

The chain employs TRBV13 and TRBJ1-1; unclear D gene. The CDR3 is 12 residues long. V was shortened by 1 base and J by 11 bases, with 11 bases between the two germline ends. Per the germline V gene, CDR1 is PRHDT and CDR2 is FYEKMQ (reference sequence). CDR3 residues: CASSLEPLRAFF. Written as DNA, the CDR3 is TGTGCCAGCAGCTTAGAGCCTCTGCGGGCTTTCTTT. The variable domain in full, with the rest retrieved from reference TRBV13 and TRBJ1-1, is AAGVIQSPRHLIKEKRETATLKCYPIPRHDTVYWYQQGPGQDPQFLISFYEKMQSDKGSIPDRFSAQQFSDYHSELNMSSLELGDSALYFCASSLEPLRAFFGQGTRLTVV.